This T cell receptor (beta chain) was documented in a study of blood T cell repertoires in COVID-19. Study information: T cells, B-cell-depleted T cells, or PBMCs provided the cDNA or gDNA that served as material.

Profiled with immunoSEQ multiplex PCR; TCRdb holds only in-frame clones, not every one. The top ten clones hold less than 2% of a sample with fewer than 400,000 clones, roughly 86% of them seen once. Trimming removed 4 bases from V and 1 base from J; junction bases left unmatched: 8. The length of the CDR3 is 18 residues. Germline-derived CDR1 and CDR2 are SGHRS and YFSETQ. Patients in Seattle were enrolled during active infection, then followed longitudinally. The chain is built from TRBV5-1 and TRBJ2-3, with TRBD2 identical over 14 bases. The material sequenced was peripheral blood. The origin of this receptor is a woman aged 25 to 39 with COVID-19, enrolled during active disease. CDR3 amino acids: CASSLRLAGGEGTDTQYF. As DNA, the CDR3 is TGCGCCAGCAGCCTCCGACTAGCGGGGGGGGAAGGCACAGATACGCAGTATTTT.